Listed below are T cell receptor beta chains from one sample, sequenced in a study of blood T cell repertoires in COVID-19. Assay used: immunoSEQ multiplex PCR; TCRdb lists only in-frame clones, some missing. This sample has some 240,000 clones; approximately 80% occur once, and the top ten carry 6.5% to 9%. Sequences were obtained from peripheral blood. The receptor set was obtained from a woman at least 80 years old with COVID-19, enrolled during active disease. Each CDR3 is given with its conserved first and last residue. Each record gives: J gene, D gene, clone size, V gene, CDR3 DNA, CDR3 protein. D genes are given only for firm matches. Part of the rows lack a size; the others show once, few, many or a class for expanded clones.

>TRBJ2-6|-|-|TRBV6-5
TGTGCCAGCCTTAAAGGGGGTTCTGGGGCCAACGTCCTGACTTTC
CASLKGGSGANVLTF
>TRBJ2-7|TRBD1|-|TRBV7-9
TGTGCCAGCAGCTTTGGCATTGGGACAGGGGATTACGAGCAGTACTTC
CASSFGIGTGDYEQYF
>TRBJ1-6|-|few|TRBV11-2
TGTGCCAGCAGTCTTCAAAATGGGGCCCCCCTCCACTTT
CASSLQNGAPLHF
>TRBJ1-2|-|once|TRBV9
TGTGCCAGCAGCCCTTTCGAGAGTGGCTACACCTTC
CASSPFESGYTF
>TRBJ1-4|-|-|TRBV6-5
TGTGCCAGCAGTTACACGCGGGCGTACGGGGATGAAAAACTGTTTTTT
CASSYTRAYGDEKLFF
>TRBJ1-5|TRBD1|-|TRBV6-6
TGTGCCAGCAGTCCGACAGGGGTAACGAGTCAGCCCCAGCATTTT
CASSPTGVTSQPQHF
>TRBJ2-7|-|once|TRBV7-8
TGTGCCAGCAGCCCCTCCCGGGGGGCGGACGAGCAGTACTTC
CASSPSRGADEQYF
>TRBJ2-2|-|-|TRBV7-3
TGTGCCAGCAGCTTAATCCAGAACACCGGGGAGCTGTTTTTT
CASSLIQNTGELFF
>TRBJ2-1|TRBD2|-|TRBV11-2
TGTGCCAGCAGCGCCTGGGGGCTAGCGGGAGGGCCCCATGAGCAGTTCTTC
CASSAWGLAGGPHEQFF
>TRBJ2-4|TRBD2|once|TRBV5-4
TGTGCCAGCAGCTCAGGACTAGTGAATAGGGAAAACATTCAGTACTTC
CASSSGLVNRENIQYF
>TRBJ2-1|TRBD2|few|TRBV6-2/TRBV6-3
TGTGCCAGCAGTTACTTAGCTAGCGGGAGGGCCTACAATGAGCAGTTCTTC
CASSYLASGRAYNEQFF
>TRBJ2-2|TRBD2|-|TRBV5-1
TGCGCCAGCAGCTTGGAAACTCTAGCGGGGGGACTCACCGGGGAGCTGTTTTTT
CASSLETLAGGLTGELFF
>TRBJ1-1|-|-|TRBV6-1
TGTGCCAGCAGTGAAGTGGGAGTTATGAACACTGAAGCTTTCTTT
CASSEVGVMNTEAFF
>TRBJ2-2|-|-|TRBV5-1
TGCGCCAGCAGCATCGGACAGCTCACCGGGGAGCTGTTTTTT
CASSIGQLTGELFF
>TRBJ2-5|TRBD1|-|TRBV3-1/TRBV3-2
TGTGCCAGCAGCACACAGGGGGCCCAGTACTTC
CASSTQGAQYF
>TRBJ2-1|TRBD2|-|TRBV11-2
TGTGCCAGCAGCTTTTCCAACCTAGCGGGAGCAAATGAGCAGTTCTTC
CASSFSNLAGANEQFF
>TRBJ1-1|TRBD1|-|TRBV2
TGTGCCAGCGCCAGGGACAGCAATGCGAACACTGAAGCTTTCTTT
CASARDSNANTEAFF
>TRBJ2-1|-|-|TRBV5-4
TGTGCCAGCAGCCTAGTTTCCCTGGATGAGCAGTTCTTC
CASSLVSLDEQFF
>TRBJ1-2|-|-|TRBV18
TGTGCCAGCTCACCTTCGACAGACTATGGCTACACCTTC
CASSPSTDYGYTF
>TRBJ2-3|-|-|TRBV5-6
TGTGCCAGCAGCTGGAAAGGAGACGGCACAGATACGCAGTATTTT
CASSWKGDGTDTQYF
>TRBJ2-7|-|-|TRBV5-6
TGTGCCAGCAGCTTGTCTGGGAGAGTCTCCTACGAGCAGTACTTC
CASSLSGRVSYEQYF
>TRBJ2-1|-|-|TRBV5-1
TGCGCCAGCAGCTTGGAGGGGTTTGTATACAATGAGCAGTTCTTC
CASSLEGFVYNEQFF
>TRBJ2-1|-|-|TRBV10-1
TGCGCCAGCAGTGGGCCAAAGCAGGGGACCTTGGATGAGCAGTTCTTC
CASSGPKQGTLDEQFF
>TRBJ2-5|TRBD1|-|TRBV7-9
TGTGCCAGCAGCTTAAATGTTCGGACAGGGCGAGAGACCCAGTACTTC
CASSLNVRTGRETQYF
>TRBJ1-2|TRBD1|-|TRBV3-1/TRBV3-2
TGTGCCAGCAGCTTACCCTCAGGGGGAGGCGGCTACACCTTC
CASSLPSGGGGYTF
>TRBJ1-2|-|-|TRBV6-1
TGTGCCAGCAGTGACACAGGGTATGGCTACACCTTC
CASSDTGYGYTF
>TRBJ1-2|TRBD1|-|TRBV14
TGTGCCAGCAGCCACACTCGCAAGACAGGGGCCCCCTATGGCTACACCTTC
CASSHTRKTGAPYGYTF
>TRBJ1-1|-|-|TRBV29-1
TGCAGCGCCGGACTTATGAACACTGAAGCTTTCTTT
CSAGLMNTEAFF
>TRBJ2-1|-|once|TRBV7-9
TGTGCCAGCAGCTTCTTTAATGAGCAGTTCTTC
CASSFFNEQFF
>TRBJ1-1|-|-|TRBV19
TGTGCCAGTAGAGTGACAGGAGACACTGAAGCTTTCTTT
CASRVTGDTEAFF
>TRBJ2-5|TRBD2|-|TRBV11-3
TGTGCCAGCAGCTTAGGGGCTAGCGGGGGCCGAGAGACCCAGTACTTC
CASSLGASGGRETQYF
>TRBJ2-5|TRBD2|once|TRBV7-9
TGTGCCAGCAGCTTAGCGAGACTAGCGGGAGTCCAGCAAGAGACCCAGTACTTC
CASSLARLAGVQQETQYF
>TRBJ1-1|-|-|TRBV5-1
TGCGCCAGCAGCTTGGCTACGGGAGGCACTGAAGCTTTCTTT
CASSLATGGTEAFF
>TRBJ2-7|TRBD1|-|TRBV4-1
TGCGCCAGCAGACAGGACAGGGCCGGCTCCTACGAGCAGTACTTC
CASRQDRAGSYEQYF
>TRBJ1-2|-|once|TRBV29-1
TGCAGCGTTGGGTTTGGAGGGAGAGGCTACACCTTC
CSVGFGGRGYTF
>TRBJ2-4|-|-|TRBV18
TGTGCCAGCTCACCTGTAGAGGGGTCCGGGGGAAACATTCAGTACTTC
CASSPVEGSGGNIQYF
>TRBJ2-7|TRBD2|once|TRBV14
TGTGCCAGCAGCCAAGGACTAGCTGACGAGCAGTACTTC
CASSQGLADEQYF
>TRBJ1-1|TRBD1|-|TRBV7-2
TGTGCCAGCAGCTTAGCGGAACACAGGGGGGCGGGAGCTTTCTTT
CASSLAEHRGAGAFF
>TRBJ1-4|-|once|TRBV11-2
TGTGCCAGCAGCTTTAGGGGAGGAGGTGAAAAACTGTTTTTT
CASSFRGGGEKLFF
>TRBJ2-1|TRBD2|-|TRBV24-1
TGTGCCACCAGACCCGCGGGACTAGCCGACAATGAGCAGTTCTTC
CATRPAGLADNEQFF
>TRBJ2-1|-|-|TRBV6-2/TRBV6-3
TGTGCCAGCAGCCTCTCTAGGGAGTACTACAATGAGCAGTTCTTC
CASSLSREYYNEQFF
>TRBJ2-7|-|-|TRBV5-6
TGTGCCAGCAGCTACTCTGGGACAAGCGAGCAGTACTTC
CASSYSGTSEQYF
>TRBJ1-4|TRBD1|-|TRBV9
TGTGCCAGCAGCGTCCGACAGGGGGAGAATGAAAAACTGTTTTTT
CASSVRQGENEKLFF
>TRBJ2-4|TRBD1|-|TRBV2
TGTGCCACCTCTATACAGGGGGAGGACATTCAGTACTTC
CATSIQGEDIQYF
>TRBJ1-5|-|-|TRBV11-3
TGTGCCAGTCCGGTAAGGAGGGGAGAAAATAGGAGCAATCAGCCCCAGCATTTT
CASPVRRGENRSNQPQHF
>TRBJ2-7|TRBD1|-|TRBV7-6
TGTGCCAGCAGCTCCCTGGACAGGGCAGACGAGCAGTACTTC
CASSSLDRADEQYF